This T cell receptor beta chain was sequenced during a study of blood T cells in healthy people across ages. General study results and limits: With age, beta diversity per million T cells declined roughly linearly, significantly by 40.

This CDR3 is built from 14 residues. Germline CDR1 is SGDLS and CDR2 is YYNGEE. With 2 bases clipped from V and 3 bases from J, the junction kept 3 bases outside the gene matches. To note about this clonotype: Its antigen is undetermined.

The donors, healthy Caucasians from Russia, were aged 6 to 90. Every participating donor contributed about 10 milliliters of peripheral blood through a draw. The use of a sample-barcoded 5' primer and a J-beta primer mix characterized a second PCR of roughly 6 to 11 cycles. Via MiXCR, TCRdb re-called the 5' RACE reads, giving one row per CDR3 protein. Of 760,000 or so distinct CDR3 sequences in the sample, approximately 25% are singletons; the top ten hold more than 7.5%. These data were also filed under a second study, of T cells of mothers and their children. This second study notes: The authors added sample barcodes and 2-4 random nucleotides using the M1S primer of the second PCR.

This clonotype was obtained from a boy aged 5-17 years in good health. V and J are TRBV9 and TRBJ2-7; TRBD1 matches at 9 bases. The sample taken for sequencing was blood. The CDR3 protein is CASSVRQGGYEQYF. CDR3 coding DNA: TGTGCCAGCAGCGTCAGACAGGGGGGCTACGAGCAGTACTTC. Supplemented by reference TRBV9 and TRBJ2-7, the full variable domain reads DSGVTQTPKHLITATGQRVTLRCSPRSGDLSVYWYQQSLDQGLQFLIQYYNGEERAKGNILERFSAQQFPDLHSELNLSSLELGDSALYFCASSVRQGGYEQYFGPGTRLTVT.